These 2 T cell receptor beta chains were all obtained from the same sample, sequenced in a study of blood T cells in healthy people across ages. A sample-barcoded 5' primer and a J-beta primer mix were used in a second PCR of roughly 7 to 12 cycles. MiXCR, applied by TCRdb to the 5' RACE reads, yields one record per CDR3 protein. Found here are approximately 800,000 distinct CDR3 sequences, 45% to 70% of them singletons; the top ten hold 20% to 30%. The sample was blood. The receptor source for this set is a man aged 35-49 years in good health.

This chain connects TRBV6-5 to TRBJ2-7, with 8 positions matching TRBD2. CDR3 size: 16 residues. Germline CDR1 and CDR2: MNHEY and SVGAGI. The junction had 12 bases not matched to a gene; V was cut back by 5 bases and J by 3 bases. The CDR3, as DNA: TGTGCCAGCAGTAAGCTCGAGAGGGCGGGAGGCTACGAGCAGTACTTC. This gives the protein CASSKLERAGGYEQYF.

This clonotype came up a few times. The CDR3 region is CASSSGPRDLPQHF. CDR3 bases: TGTGCCAGCAGCTCCGGGCCCCGGGACTTGCCCCAGCATTTT. The chain combines TRBV7-2 with TRBJ1-5; a possible D gene is TRBD1 (5 bases). Germline V gene sequence: CDR1 SGHTA, CDR2 FQGNSA. V lost 4 bases, J lost 9 bases, and 16 bases lay in between. The CDR3 extends over 14 amino acids.